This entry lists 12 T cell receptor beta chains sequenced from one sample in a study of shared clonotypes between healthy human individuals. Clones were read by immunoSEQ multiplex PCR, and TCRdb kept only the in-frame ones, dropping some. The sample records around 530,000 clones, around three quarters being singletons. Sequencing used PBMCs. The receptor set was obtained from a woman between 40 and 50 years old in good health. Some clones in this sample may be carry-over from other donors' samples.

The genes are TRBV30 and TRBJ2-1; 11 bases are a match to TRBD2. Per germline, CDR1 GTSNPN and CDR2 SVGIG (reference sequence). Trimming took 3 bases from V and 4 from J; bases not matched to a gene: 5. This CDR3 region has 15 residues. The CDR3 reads CAWSPSGRWYNEQFF. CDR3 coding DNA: TGTGCCTGGAGCCCTAGCGGGAGGTGGTACAATGAGCAGTTCTTC.

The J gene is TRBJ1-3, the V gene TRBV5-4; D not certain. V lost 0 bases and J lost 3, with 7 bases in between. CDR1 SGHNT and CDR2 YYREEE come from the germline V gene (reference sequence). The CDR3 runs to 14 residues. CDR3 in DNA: TGTGCCAGCAGCTTGGAGACCGTTGGAAACACCATATATTTT. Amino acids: CASSLETVGNTIYF.

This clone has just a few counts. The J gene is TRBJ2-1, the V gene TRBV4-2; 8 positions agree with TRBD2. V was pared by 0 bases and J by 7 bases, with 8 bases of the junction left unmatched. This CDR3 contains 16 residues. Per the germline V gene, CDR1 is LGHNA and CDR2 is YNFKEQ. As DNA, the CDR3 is TGTGCCAGCAGCCAAGATAGTTGGCGGGAGGAGAATGAGCAGTTCTTC. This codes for CASSQDSWREENEQFF.

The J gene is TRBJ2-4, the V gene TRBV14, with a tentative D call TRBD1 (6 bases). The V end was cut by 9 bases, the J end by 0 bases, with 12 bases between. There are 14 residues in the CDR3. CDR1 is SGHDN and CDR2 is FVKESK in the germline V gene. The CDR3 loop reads CASRDTIAKNIQYF. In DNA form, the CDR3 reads TGTGCCAGTAGGGACACCATAGCCAAAAACATTCAGTACTTC.

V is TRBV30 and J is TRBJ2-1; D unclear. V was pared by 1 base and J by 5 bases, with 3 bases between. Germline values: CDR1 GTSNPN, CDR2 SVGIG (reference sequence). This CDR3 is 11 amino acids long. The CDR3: CAWSGNNEQFF. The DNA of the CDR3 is TGTGCCTGGAGTGGAAACAATGAGCAGTTCTTC.

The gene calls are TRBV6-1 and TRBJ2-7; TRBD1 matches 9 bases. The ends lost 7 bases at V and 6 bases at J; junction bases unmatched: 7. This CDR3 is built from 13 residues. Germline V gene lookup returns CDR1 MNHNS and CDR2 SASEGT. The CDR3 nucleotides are TGTGCCAGCACCGGACAGGGGCAAGGCGAGCAGTACTTC. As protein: CASTGQGQGEQYF.

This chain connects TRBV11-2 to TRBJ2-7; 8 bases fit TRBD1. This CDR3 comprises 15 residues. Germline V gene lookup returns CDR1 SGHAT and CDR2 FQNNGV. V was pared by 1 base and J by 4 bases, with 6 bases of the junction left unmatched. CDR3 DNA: TGTGCCAGCAGCTTAGGGTCAGGGGGCTTGTACGAGCAGTACTTC. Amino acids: CASSLGSGGLYEQYF.

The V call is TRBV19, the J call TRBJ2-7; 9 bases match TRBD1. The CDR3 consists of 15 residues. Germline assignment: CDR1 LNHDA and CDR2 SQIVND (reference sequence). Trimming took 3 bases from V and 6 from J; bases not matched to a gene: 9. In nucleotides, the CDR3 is TGTGCCAGTAGTATCGGGGACAGGGCGAGGGGCGAGCAGTACTTC. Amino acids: CASSIGDRARGEQYF.

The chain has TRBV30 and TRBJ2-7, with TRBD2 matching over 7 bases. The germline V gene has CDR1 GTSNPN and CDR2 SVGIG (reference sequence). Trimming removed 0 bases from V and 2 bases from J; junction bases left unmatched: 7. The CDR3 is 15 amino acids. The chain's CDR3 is CAWSVPGGKPYEQYF. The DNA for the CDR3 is TGTGCCTGGAGTGTACCGGGGGGAAAACCCTACGAGCAGTACTTC.

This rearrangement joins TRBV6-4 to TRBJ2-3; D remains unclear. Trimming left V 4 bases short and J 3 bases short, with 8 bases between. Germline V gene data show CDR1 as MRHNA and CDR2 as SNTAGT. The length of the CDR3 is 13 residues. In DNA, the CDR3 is TGTGCCAGCAGTGTTCCAGGAACAGATACGCAGTATTTT. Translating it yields CASSVPGTDTQYF.

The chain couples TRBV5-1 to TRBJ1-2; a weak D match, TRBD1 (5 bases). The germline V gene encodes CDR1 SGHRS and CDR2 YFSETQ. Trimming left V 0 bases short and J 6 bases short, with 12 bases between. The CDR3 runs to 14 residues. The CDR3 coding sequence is TGCGCCAGCAGCTTGGAATCCGGGGCCAATGGCTACACCTTC. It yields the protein CASSLESGANGYTF.

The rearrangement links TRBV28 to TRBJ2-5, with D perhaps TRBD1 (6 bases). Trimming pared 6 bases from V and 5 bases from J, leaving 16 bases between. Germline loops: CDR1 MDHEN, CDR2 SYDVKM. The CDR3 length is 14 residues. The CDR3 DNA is TGTGCCAGCAGCCGTGGGGGCCCTGTGGAGACCCAGTACTTC. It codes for CASSRGGPVETQYF.